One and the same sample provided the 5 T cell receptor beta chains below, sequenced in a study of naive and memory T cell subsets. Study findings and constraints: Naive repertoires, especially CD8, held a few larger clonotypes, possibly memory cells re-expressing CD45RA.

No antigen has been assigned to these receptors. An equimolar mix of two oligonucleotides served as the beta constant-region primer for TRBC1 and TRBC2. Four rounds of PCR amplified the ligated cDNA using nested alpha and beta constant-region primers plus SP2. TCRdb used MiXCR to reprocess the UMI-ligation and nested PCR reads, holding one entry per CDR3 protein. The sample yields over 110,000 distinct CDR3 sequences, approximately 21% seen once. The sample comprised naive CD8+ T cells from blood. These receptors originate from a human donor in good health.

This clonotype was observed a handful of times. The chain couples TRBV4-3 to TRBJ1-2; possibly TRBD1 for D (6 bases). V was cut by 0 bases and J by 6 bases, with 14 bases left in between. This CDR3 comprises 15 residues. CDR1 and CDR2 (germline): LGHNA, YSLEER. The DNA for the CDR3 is TGCGCCAGCAGCCAAGAGTTTTTCCGACAGGATGGCTACACCTTC. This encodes CASSQEFFRQDGYTF.

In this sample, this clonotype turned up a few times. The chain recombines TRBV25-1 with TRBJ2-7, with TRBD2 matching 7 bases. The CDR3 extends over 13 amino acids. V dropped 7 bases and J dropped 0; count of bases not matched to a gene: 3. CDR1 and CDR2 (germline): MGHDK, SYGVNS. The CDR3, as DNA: TGTGCCAGCACAGGGACTACCTCCTACGAGCAGTACTTC. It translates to CASTGTTSYEQYF.

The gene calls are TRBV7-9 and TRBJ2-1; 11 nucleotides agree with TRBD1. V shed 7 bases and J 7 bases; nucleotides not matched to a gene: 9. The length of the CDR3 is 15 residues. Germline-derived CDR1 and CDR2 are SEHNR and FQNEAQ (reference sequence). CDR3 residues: CASTPGQGESNEQFF. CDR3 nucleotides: TGTGCCAGCACCCCGGGACAGGGGGAATCAAATGAGCAGTTCTTC.

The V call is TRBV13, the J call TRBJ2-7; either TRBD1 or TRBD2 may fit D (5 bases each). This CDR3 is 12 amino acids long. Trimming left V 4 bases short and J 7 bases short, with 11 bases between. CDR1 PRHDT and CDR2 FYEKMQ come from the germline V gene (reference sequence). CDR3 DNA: TGTGCCAGCAGCTCCCGGGACCGAGAGCAGTACTTC. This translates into CASSSRDREQYF.

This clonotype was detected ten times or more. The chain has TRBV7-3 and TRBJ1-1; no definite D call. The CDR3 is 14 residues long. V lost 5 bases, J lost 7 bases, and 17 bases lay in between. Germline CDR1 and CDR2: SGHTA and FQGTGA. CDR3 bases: TGTGCCAGCAGCCCTCGTCGGGGTCAGGTTGAAGCTTTCTTT. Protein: CASSPRRGQVEAFF. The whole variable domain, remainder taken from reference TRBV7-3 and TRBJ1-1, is GAGVSQTPSNKVTEKGKYVELRCDPISGHTALYWYRQSLGQGPEFLIYFQGTGAADDSGLPNDRFFAVRPEGSVSTLKIQRTERGDSAVYLCASSPRRGQVEAFFGQGTRLTVV.